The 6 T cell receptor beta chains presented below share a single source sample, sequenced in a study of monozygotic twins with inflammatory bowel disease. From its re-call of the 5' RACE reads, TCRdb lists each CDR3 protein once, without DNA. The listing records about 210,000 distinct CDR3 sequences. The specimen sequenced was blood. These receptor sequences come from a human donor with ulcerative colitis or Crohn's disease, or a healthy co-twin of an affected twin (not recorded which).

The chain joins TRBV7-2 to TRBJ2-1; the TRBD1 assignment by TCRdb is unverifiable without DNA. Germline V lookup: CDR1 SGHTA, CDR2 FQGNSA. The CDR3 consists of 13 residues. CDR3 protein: CASSLGYRDEQFF. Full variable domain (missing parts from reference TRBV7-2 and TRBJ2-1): GAGVSQSPSNKVTEKGKDVELRCDPISGHTALYWYRQSLGQGLEFLIYFQGNSAPDKSGLPSDRFSAERTGGSVSTLTIQRTQQEDSAVYLCASSLGYRDEQFFGPGTRLTVL.

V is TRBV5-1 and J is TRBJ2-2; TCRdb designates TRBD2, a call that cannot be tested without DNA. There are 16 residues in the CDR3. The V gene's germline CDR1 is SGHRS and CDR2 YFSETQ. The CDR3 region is CASSPEDPNYTGELFF.

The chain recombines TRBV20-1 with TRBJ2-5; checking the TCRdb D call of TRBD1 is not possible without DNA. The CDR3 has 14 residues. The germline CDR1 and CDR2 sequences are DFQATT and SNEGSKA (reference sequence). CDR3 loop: CSARAQGIQETQYF.

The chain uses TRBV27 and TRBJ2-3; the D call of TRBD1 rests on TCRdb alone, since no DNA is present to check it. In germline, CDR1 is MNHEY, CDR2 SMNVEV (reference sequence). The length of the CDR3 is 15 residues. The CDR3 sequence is CASSKQGNWADTQYF.

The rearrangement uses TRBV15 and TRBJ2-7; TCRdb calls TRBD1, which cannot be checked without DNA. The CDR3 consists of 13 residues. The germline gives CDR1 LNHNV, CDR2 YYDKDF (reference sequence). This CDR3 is CATSRVVGDEQYF.

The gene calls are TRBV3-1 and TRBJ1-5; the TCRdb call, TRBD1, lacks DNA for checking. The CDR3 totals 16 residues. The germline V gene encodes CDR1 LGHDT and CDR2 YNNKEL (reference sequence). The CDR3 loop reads CASSQAGAGARQPQHF.